The entry below describes one T cell receptor (beta chain). The specificity of this receptor is unknown. The input lacks base qualities; no much larger clone sits a single base away. Additional DNA sequences in this sample encode the identical CDR3. The source of the sample is a study of cytomegalovirus exposure and HLA in healthy donors (dated by TCRdb to about 2017). With regard to the full study: According to an earlier analysis of several hundred of the donors, 150 million to 200 million T cells yielded some 110 million unique TCR beta sequences and approximately 280 Gb of sequence data. HLA typing covered class I and class II loci at four-digit resolution. Using immunosequencing, the study profiled T cell repertoires from 640 or so subjects and related those repertoires to cytomegalovirus serostatus. In an earlier analysis of a few hundred of the donors, high-throughput TCR beta sequencing was used to judge whether each TCR beta V gene segment behaved as functional or pseudogenic. Typing coverage differed by locus: A, B, C, DRB1 and DQB1 were typed in roughly 629-640 donors, DQA1 in 522, DPA1 in nearly 610, and DPB1 in just under 490. The later analysis used no new phenotypic data to find candidate immune exposures, relying instead on TCR beta sequences and their occurrence across donors. High-throughput TCR immunosequencing, statistical association of individual TCRs with disease status, and machine learning were combined to predict cytomegalovirus infection status. Among the roughly 400 genotyped donors, more than 70% belonged to the genetic ancestry cluster associated with self-reported Caucasian donors. Roughly 300 gigabases of sequencing data and approximately 84 million unique TCR sequences were included in an early release covering about 700 HLA-typed donors. A later analysis re-examined previously published TCR beta repertoires from roughly 650 donors and added high-resolution HLA genotyping to investigate patterns of TCR occurrence. Every discovery cohort repertoire had been produced on one sequencing platform. Across roughly 420 genotyped donors of the cohort, an average of approximately 240,000 unique TCR beta nucleotide sequences per donor were sequenced, and 15% to 20% of those sequences were non-productive. Several DR-DQ haplotypes were handled as single units for association and clustering because linkage in the cohort was strong. In a later genetic analysis, genome-wide SNP genotypes for about three fifths of the roughly 670 donors were used, and that subset was treated as a discovery cohort. Besides the first cohort of some 670 subjects, a separate validation cohort made up of roughly 120 different subjects was used. The aim of the study was to test whether cataloging public T cell receptors could identify signatures of past pathogen exposure. Donor age, sex, ethnicity and CMV serostatus were collected together with the repertoire data.

Study-level results and caveats: Some IMGT-functional V segments, including TRBV6-2 and TRBV6-3, could not be told apart with the 87-base-pair reads, so those segments were excluded. Because some donors lacked HLA typing at each locus, the association tests relied only on the typed subset. A total of about 180 TCR beta chains were listed by the study as associated with cytomegalovirus. Most TCR sequences were observed very rarely across donors, whereas some public TCRs were present in many individuals. Correlated functional status among segregating V segments might reflect linkage disequilibrium, but an unknown experimental factor could not be ruled out. For the cohort, immune exposure information was limited to CMV serostatus. Presence/absence analyses assumed roughly uniform sequencing depth across donors, an assumption that may not hold. According to a later analysis, TCR association rates differed among HLA loci, with DRB1 alleles showing the most associated TCRs and HLA-C alleles showing the fewest. Specific HLA alleles were associated with over 15,000 TCR beta sequences at a false discovery rate of 0.05 in a later analysis. According to the authors, the approach could potentially be generalized to other disease states and immunological phenotypes. In an earlier analysis of around 600 of the donors, most TCR beta V segments appeared in productive rearrangements about 90% or about 30% of the time, broadly matching IMGT annotations. A later genetic analysis reported fewer N-insertions in productive TCRs among donors in an Asian-associated ancestry cluster than the approximately 670-donor mean. A further reported finding was that TCR beta sequences accurately predicted the HLA-A and HLA-B alleles for most subjects in the first cohort. The earlier analysis of about 600 of the donors excluded some 15 rarely observed V segments, including chromosome 9 orphons, because counts were too low. Most CMV-associated TCR beta chains appeared to be HLA-restricted in a later analysis, and the HLA associations seemed to be driven largely by CMV exposure. V-gene and J-gene trimming of TCR beta chains was associated with a missense DCLRE1C variant in a later genetic analysis, and the association was replicated in an independent cohort. The cohort was sequenced for TCR beta chains only, and without alpha or paired-chain data the features that could be detected were limited. When HLA alleles, especially DR and DQ, strongly co-occurred, attributing TCR associations to individual alleles was difficult. Cytomegalovirus status was reported to be diagnosed by the classifier with high specificity and sensitivity in both the original and validation cohorts. In vitro tests confirmed that three of the cytomegalovirus-associated TCR beta chains recognize cytomegalovirus antigens. Compared with equally common non-associated chains, HLA-associated TCR beta chains in a later analysis were more clonally expanded and had lower generation probabilities. A cluster of highly shared sequence variants was judged likely to be a technical artifact of the sequencing pipeline. Several of the top co-occurrence clusters appeared to be linked to parvovirus B19, influenza, CMV and Epstein-Barr virus, according to a later analysis.

The cohort consisted of approximately 690 healthy bone marrow donors. Cohort members were all nominally healthy when sampled, although unrecorded immune exposures were likely present. The donor was CMV seropositive and belonged to the group of some 290 seropositive cohort members. A peripheral blood sample was collected from each donor, and TCR beta sequencing was performed on peripheral blood mononuclear cells. The Qiagen DNeasy Blood Extraction Kit was used to extract genomic DNA from the blood cell samples. The CDR3 contains 13 residues, cysteine and phenylalanine counted. Solely the CDR3 DNA is kept, with 39 bases framed from the first base. The germline V gene (reference sequence) provides CDR1 LNHDA and CDR2 SQIVND. At the junction V is shortened by 3 bases and J by 2 bases, with 5 bases in between. Library creation used the immunoSEQ multiplex PCR assay. The multiplex PCR relied on a mix of 60 forward primers for TCR Vbeta segments and 13 reverse primers for TCR Jbeta segments. The CDR3 region of rearranged TCR beta genes was amplified from genomic DNA with a multiplex PCR assay. On the Illumina HiSeq System, the amplified TCR beta libraries were sequenced as 87-base-pair reads. As for how the authors treated the data: In a later analysis, about 80 million unique TCR beta chains were counted across the approximately 670 repertoires, and around 10 million of these chains were shared by at least two donors. To remove PCR and sequencing errors, raw reads were error-corrected and collapsed into unique sequences using a nearest-neighbor algorithm that merged closely related sequences. V, D and J gene segments were assigned by aligning CDR3 sequences to IMGT reference sequences. Each retained sequence needed at least a six-nucleotide match to both a V gene segment and a J gene segment. Rearrangements were called productive when the CDR3 lacked stop codons and stayed in frame with V and J; all others were non-productive. CDR3 was defined by IMGT convention, running from the second conserved V-encoded cysteine to the conserved J-encoded phenylalanine. The earlier analysis of a few hundred of the donors excluded any sequence lacking an unambiguous match to a single V gene segment. An earlier analysis of approximately 590 of the donors called V segments functional above 56.7% productive rearrangements and segregating when the between-donor standard deviation exceeded 5%. A statistical classification framework was built for diagnosing cytomegalovirus status from the catalog of TCR beta chain sequences. In a later analysis, TCR nucleotide sequences were compared against IMGT/GENE-DB human TR gene sequences so that V and J genes could be assigned. A later analysis assigned CDR3 sequences and most-parsimonious VDJ recombination scenarios with the TCRdist pipeline. In a later analysis, each TCR beta chain was defined by its CDR3 amino acid sequence together with its V-gene family, and reads without a unique V-gene family were excluded. In a later analysis, around 650 highly shared, low-generation-probability nucleotide sequences were removed to address suspected cross-contamination and a sequencing artifact. A later analysis calculated a clonal expansion index for each public chain from normalized within-repertoire ranks of inferred template counts. In a later analysis, generation probabilities were computed using a VDJ recombination model fitted to out-of-frame rearrangements, and the results were checked against IGoR. A later analysis scored TCR-TCR, TCR-HLA and TCR-CMV co-occurrence with hypergeometric tests, applying a repertoire-size bias correction to TCR pairs. In a later analysis, false discovery rates were estimated by permuting HLA or CMV assignments 20 times. In a later analysis, co-occurring TCRs were grouped using DBSCAN, with TCRdist sequence similarity added in when clustering inside HLA-allele-positive subsets. Repertoires with fewer than 30,000 or more than 120,000 public chains, plus five repertoires with anomalous nucleotide sharing, were excluded from co-occurrence clustering. Entries here come from immuneACCESS through TCRdb and include only in-frame sequences with V and J called. Some clones fail to appear in such tables; in the studies checked, an unresolved V gene covers under half of the shortfall, and the cause of the remainder is unknown. D and trimming come from the DNA, and the V and J calls and clone size come from that table. For this sample there are 150,000 or so clones; about 79% appear just once. The top ten clonotypes cover around an eighth of the sample.

The receptor comes from a middle-aged man in good health and CMV-seropositive. Sequenced: PBMCs. The chain joins TRBV19 to TRBJ1-5; the D segment could be TRBD1, given 5 matching bases. The encoded CDR3 is CASSIRGNQPQHF. The DNA reads TGTGCCAGTAGTATCAGGGGCAATCAGCCCCAGCATTTT.